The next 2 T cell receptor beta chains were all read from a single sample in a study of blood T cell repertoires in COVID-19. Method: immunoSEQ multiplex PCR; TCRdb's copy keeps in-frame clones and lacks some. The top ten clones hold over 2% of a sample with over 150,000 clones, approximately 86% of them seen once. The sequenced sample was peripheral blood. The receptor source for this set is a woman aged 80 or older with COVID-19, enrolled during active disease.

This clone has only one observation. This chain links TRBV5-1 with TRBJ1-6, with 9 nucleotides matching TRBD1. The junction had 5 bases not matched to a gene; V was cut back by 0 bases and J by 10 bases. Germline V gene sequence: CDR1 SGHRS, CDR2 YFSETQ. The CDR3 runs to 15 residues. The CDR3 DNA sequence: TGCGCCAGCAGCTTGGAGGGGACAGGGAGCTCACCCCTCCACTTT. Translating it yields CASSLEGTGSSPLHF.

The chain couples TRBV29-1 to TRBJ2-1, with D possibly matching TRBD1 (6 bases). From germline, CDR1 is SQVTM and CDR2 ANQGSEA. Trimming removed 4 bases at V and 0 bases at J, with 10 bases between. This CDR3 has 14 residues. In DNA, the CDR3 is TGCAGCGTTGCTAGGGGGAGCTCCTACAATGAGCAGTTCTTC. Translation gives CSVARGSSYNEQFF.